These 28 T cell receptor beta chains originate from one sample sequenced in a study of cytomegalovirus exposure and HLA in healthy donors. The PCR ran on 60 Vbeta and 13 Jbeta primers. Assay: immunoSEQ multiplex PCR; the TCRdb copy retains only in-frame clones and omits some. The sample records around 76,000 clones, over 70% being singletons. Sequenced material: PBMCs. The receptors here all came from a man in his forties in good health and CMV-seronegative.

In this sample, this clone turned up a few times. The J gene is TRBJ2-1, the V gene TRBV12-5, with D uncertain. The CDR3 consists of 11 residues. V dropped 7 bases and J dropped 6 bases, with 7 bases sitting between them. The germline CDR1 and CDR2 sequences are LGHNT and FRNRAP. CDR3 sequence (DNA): TGTGCTAGTGTTTCATCCAATGAGCAGTTCTTC. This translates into CASVSSNEQFF.

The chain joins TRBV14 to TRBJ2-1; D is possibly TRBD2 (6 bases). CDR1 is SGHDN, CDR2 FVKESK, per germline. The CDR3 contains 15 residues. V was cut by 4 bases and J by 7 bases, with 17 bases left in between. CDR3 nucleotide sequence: TGTGCCAGCAGCCGAACGACGGGACTTCGGAATGAGCAGTTCTTC. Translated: CASSRTTGLRNEQFF.

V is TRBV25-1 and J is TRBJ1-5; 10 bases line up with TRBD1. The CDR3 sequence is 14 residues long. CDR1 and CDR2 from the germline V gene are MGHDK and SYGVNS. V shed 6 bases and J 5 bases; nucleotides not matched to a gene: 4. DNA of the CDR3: TGTGCCAGCAGAGGGACAGGGGAATATCAGCCCCAGCATTTT. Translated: CASRGTGEYQPQHF.

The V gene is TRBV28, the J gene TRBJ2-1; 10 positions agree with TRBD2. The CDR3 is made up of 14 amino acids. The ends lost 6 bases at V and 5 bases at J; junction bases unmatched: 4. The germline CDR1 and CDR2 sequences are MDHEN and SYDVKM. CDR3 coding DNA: TGTGCCAGCAGCGGGACTAGCGTTCACAATGAGCAGTTCTTC. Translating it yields CASSGTSVHNEQFF.

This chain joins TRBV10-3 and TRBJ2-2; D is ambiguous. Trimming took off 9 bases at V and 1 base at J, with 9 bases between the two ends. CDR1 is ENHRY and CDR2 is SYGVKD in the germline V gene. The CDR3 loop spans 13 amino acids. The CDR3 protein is CAIRRENTGELFF. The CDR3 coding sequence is TGTGCCATTCGGAGAGAGAACACCGGGGAGCTGTTTTTT.

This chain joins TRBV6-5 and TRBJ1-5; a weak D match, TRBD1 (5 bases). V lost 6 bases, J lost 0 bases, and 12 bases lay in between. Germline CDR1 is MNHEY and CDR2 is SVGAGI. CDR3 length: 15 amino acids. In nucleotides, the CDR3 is TGTGCCAGCAGCCGTGACAGAAATAGCAATCAGCCCCAGCATTTT. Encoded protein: CASSRDRNSNQPQHF.

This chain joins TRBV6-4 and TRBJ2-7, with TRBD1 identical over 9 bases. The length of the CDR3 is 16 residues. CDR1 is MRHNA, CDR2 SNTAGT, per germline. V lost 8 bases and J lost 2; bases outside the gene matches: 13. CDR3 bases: TGTGCCAGCTCGAGACAGGGGGGGGGCCCCGCCTACGAGCAGTACTTC. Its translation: CASSRQGGGPAYEQYF.

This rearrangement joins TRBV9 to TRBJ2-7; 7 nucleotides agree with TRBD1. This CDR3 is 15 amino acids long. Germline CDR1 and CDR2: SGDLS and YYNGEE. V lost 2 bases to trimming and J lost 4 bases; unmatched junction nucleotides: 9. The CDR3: CASSVGQAPSYEQYF. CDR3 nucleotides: TGTGCCAGCAGCGTCGGACAGGCGCCCTCGTACGAGCAGTACTTC.

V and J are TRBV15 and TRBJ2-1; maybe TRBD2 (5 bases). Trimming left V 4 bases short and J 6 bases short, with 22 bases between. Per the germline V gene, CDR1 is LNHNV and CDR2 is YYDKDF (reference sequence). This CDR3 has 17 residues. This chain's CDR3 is CATSTLLARRGINEQFF. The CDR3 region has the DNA TGTGCCACCAGCACCCTTCTGGCCAGGAGAGGGATCAATGAGCAGTTCTTC.

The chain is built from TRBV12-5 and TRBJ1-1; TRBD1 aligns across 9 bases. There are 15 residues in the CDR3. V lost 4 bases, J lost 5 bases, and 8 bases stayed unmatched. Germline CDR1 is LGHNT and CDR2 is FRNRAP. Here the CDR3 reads CASGSSGDRVTEAFF. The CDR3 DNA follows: TGTGCTAGTGGTTCCTCAGGGGACAGGGTGACTGAAGCTTTCTTT.

The DNA for the CDR3 is TGTGCCAGCAGCGTAGGACTAGCGGGAGGGACCGGGGAGCTGTTTTTT. The encoded protein is CASSVGLAGGTGELFF. This chain uses TRBV9 with TRBJ2-2; the match to TRBD2 covers 14 bases. Germline V gives CDR1 SGDLS, CDR2 YYNGEE. Trimming at V came to 0 bases and at J to 5 bases, leaving 0 bases not matched to a gene. The CDR3 is 16 amino acids.

The CDR3 here is CAISDLGQGGNEQFF. The CDR3 DNA is TGTGCCATCAGTGATCTTGGACAGGGGGGTAATGAGCAGTTCTTC. V and J are TRBV10-3 and TRBJ2-1, with TRBD1 matching over 10 bases. V was clipped by 3 bases and J by 7 bases; unmatched bases: 6. CDR1 ENHRY and CDR2 SYGVKD come from the germline V gene. The CDR3 loop spans 15 amino acids.

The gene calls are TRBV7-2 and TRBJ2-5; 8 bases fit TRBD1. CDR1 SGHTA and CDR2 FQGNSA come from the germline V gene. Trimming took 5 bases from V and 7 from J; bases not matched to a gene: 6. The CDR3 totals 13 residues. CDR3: CASSVQGQGTQYF. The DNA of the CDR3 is TGTGCCAGCAGCGTCCAAGGACAGGGGACCCAGTACTTC.

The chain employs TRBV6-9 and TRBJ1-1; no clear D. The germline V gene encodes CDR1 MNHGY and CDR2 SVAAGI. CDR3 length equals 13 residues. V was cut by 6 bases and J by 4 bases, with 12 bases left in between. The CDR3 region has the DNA TGTGCCAGCAGCGCTAAAGAGGGCACTGAAGCTTTCTTT. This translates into CASSAKEGTEAFF.

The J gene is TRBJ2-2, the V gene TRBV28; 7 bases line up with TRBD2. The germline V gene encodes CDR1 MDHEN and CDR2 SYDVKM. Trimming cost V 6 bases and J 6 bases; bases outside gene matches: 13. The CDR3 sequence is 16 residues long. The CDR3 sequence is CASRIGGGGPAGELFF. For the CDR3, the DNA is TGTGCCAGCAGAATTGGCGGGGGAGGGCCCGCCGGGGAGCTGTTTTTT.

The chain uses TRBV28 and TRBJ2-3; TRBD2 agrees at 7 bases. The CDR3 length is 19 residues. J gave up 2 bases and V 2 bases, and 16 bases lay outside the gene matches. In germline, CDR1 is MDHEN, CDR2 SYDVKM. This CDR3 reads CASSLVPSGYHLATDTQYF. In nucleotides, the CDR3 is TGTGCCAGCAGTTTAGTGCCTAGCGGCTATCACCTCGCCACAGATACGCAGTATTTT.

The chain's CDR3 is CASSSPRELSTDTQYF. The CDR3 region has the DNA TGTGCCAGCAGCTCCCCCCGGGAATTGAGCACAGATACGCAGTATTTT. The gene calls are TRBV9 and TRBJ2-3; D is perhaps TRBD2 (5 bases). CDR3 length: 16 amino acids. V shed 4 bases and J shed 0 bases, with 15 bases lying between them. The germline V gene has CDR1 SGDLS and CDR2 YYNGEE. The full variable domain, rest sourced from reference TRBV9 and TRBJ2-3, is DSGVTQTPKHLITATGQRVTLRCSPRSGDLSVYWYQQSLDQGLQFLIQYYNGEERAKGNILERFSAQQFPDLHSELNLSSLELGDSALYFCASSSPRELSTDTQYFGPGTRLTVL.

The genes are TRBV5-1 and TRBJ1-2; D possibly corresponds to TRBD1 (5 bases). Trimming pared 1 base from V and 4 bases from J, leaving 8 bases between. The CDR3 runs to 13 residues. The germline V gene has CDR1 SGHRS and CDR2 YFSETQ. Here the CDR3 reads CASSLSRAYGYTF. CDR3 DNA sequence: TGCGCCAGCAGCTTGAGCAGGGCCTATGGCTACACCTTC.

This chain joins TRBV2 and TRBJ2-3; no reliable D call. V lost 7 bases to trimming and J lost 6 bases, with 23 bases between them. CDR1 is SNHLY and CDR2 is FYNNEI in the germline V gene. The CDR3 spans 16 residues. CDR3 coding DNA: TGTGCCAGCACCCAAGTCTTAGTTTCGCCTGTCGATACGCAGTATTTT. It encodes CASTQVLVSPVDTQYF. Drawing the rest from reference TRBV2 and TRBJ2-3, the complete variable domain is EPEVTQTPSHQVTQMGQEVILRCVPISNHLYFYWYRQILGQKVEFLVSFYNNEISEKSEIFDDQFSVERPDGSNFTLKIRSTKLEDSAMYFCASTQVLVSPVDTQYFGPGTRLTVL.

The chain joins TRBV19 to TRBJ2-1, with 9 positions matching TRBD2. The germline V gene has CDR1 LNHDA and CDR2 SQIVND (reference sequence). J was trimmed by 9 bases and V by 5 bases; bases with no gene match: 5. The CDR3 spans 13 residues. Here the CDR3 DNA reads TGTGCCAGTAGTCCTCAGCGGGAGGCTGAGCAGTTCTTC. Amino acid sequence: CASSPQREAEQFF.

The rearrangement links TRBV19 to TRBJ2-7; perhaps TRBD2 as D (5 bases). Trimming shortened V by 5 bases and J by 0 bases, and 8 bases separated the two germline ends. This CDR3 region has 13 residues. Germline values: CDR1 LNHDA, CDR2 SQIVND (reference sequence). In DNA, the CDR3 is TGTGCCAGTAGTGCACGGGACTCCTACGAGCAGTACTTC. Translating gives CASSARDSYEQYF. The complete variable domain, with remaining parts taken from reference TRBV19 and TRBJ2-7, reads DGGITQSPKYLFRKEGQNVTLSCEQNLNHDAMYWYRQDPGQGLRLIYYSQIVNDFQKGDIAEGYSVSREKKESFPLTVTSAQKNPTAFYLCASSARDSYEQYFGPGTRLTVT.

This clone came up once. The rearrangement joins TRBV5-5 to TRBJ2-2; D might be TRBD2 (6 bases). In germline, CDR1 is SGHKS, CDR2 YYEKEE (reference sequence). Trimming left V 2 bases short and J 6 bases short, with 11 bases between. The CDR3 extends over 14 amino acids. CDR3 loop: CASSLERVAGELFF. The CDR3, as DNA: TGTGCCAGCAGCTTAGAGCGGGTAGCCGGGGAGCTGTTTTTT. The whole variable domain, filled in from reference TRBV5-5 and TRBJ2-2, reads DAGVTQSPTHLIKTRGQQVTLRCSPISGHKSVSWYQQVLGQGPQFIFQYYEKEERGRGNFPDRFSARQFPNYSSELNVNALLLGDSALYLCASSLERVAGELFFGEGSRLTVL.

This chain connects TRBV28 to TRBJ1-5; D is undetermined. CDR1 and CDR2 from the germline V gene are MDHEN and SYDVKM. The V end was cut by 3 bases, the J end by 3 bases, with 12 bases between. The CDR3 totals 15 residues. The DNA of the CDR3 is TGTGCCAGCAGTTTTGGGAGAGCAAACAATCAGCCCCAGCATTTT. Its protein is CASSFGRANNQPQHF.

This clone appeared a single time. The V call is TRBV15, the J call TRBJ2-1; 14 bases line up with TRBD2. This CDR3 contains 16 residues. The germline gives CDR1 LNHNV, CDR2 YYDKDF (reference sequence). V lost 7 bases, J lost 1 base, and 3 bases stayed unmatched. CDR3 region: CATTTSGRVSYNEQFF. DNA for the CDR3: TGTGCCACCACGACTAGCGGGAGGGTATCCTACAATGAGCAGTTCTTC.

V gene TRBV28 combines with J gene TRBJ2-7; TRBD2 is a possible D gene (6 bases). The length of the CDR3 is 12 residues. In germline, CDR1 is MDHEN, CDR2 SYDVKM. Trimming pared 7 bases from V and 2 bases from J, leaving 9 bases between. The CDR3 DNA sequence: TGTGCCAGCACGGGGGAGCCCTACGAGCAGTACTTC. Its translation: CASTGEPYEQYF.

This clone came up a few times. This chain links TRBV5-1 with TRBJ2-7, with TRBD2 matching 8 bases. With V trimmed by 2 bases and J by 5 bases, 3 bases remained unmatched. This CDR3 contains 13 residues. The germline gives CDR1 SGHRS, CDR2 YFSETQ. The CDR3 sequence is CASSLFGRDEQYF. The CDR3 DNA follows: TGCGCCAGCAGCTTATTCGGGAGGGACGAGCAGTACTTC.

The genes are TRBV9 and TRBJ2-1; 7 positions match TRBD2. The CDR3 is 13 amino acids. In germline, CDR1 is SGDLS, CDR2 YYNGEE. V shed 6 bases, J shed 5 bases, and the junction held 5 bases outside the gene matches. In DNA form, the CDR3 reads TGTGCCAGCAACCGGGACTACAACAATGAGCAGTTCTTC. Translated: CASNRDYNNEQFF.

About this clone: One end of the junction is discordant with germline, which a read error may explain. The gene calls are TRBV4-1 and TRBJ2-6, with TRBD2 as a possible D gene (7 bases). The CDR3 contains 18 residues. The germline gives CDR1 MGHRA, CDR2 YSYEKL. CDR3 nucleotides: TGCGCCAGCAGCCAAGCTTCAAAGGCGGGGGCTGGGGCCAACGGCCTGACTTTC. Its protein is CASSQASKAGAGANGLTF.